This record concerns one T cell receptor (beta chain) sequence. Its target is not known. TCRdb's copy holds only in-frame clones and misses some; the assay was immunoSEQ multiplex PCR. The sample comprises approximately 32,000 clones, approximately 51% of which are singletons, and 15% to 20% rests with the top ten. This entry is derived from a study of cytotoxic CD8 clonotypes in ibrutinib-treated CLL. Study at large: The average sample held roughly 240,000 productive templates and fewer than 100,000 productive rearrangements. Findings and caveats of the study: T-cell clonality at baseline went above that of age-matched healthy donors and rose and fell with circulating CD8+ T-cell counts. Clonality rose at ibrutinib response and fell back toward baseline at progression.

V gave up 4 bases and J gave up 10 bases; unmatched junction bases: 13. The CDR3 has 16 residues. Germline V gene data show CDR1 as SGHRS and CDR2 as YFSETQ. The source material was PBMCs, sampled before ibrutinib treatment. This receptor was taken from a human donor with chronic lymphocytic leukemia. V gene TRBV5-1 combines with J gene TRBJ1-6, with 8 bases lining up with TRBD1. CDR3 residues: CASSPNGQGGLSPLHF. Written as DNA, the CDR3 is TGCGCCAGCAGCCCCAACGGACAGGGTGGATTGTCACCCCTCCACTTT. Filled out from reference TRBV5-1 and TRBJ1-6, the complete variable domain reads KAGVTQTPRYLIKTRGQQVTLSCSPISGHRSVSWYQQTPGQGLQFLFEYFSETQRNKGNFPGRFSGRQFSNSRSEMNVSTLELGDSALYLCASSPNGQGGLSPLHFGNGTRLTVT.